This T cell receptor beta chain was recorded in a study of control samples from healthy donors and cancer patients. The CDR3 is 13 amino acids. The germline V gene has CDR1 SQVTM and CDR2 ANQGSEA. V lost 7 bases and J 2 bases, leaving 11 bases between the germline ends. The table came from immunoSEQ multiplex PCR; TCRdb's copy has only in-frame clones and leaves some out. The sample shows about 64,000 clones, roughly 90% of them seen only once. J is TRBJ2-2 and V is TRBV29-1; D not resolved. The TCR sequence derives from a man in his forties or fifties with colorectal cancer. Sequencing was performed on PBMCs. CDR3 in amino acids: CSAGTRNTGELFF. CDR3 sequence (DNA): TGCAGCGCCGGAACCCGCAACACCGGGGAGCTGTTTTTT.